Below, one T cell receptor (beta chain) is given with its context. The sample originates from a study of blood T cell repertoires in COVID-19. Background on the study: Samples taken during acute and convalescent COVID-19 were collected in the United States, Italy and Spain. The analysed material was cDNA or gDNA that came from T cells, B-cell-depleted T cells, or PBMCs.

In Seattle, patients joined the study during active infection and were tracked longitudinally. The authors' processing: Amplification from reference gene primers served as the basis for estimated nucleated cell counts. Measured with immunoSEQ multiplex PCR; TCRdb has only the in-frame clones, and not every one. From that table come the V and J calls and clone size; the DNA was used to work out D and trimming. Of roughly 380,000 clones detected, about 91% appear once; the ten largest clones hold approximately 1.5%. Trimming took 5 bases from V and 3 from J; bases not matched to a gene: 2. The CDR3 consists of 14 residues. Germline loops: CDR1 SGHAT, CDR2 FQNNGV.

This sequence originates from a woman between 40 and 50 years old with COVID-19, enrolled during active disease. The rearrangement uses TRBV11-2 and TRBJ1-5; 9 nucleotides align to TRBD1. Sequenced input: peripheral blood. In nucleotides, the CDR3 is TGTGCCAGCAGCAGGGACAGGGCCAATCAGCCCCAGCATTTT. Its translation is CASSRDRANQPQHF.